The 10 T cell receptor beta chains below were found in one sample sequenced in a study of cytomegalovirus exposure and HLA in healthy donors. Primers included in the PCR were 60 Vbeta and 13 Jbeta primers. Repertoires were generated with immunoSEQ multiplex PCR, while TCRdb's copy carries only in-frame clones and drops some. The sample has around 150,000 clones, roughly three quarters seen once. Specimen: PBMCs. The receptors originated from a man aged 40-55 years in good health and CMV-seropositive.

This chain connects TRBV10-1 to TRBJ2-5; 7 bases agree with TRBD1. Germline CDR1 and CDR2: WNHNN and SYGVQD (reference sequence). Trimming at V came to 6 bases and at J to 5 bases, leaving 9 bases not matched to a gene. The CDR3 has 14 residues. The CDR3 region is CASRLQGPWETQYF. The CDR3 DNA reads as TGCGCCAGCAGGTTACAGGGGCCTTGGGAGACCCAGTACTTC.

This clone was recorded a few times. The chain couples TRBV4-3 to TRBJ1-2; 8 positions match TRBD1. There are 14 residues in the CDR3. Germline V gene sequence: CDR1 LGHNA, CDR2 YSLEER. With 2 bases clipped from V and 6 bases from J, the junction kept 5 bases outside the gene matches. Written as DNA, the CDR3 is TGCGCCAGCAGCCAACCCGGACAGGGAGATGGCTACACCTTC. It codes for CASSQPGQGDGYTF.

The chain uses TRBV4-3 and TRBJ2-3, with D possibly being TRBD2 (6 bases). CDR3 length equals 16 residues. Deletions cut 3 bases from V and 0 bases from J, with 13 bases between. The germline CDR1 and CDR2 sequences are LGHNA and YSLEER. The CDR3 protein is CASSQSLASSTDTQYF. For the CDR3, the DNA is TGCGCCAGCAGCCAGTCTCTAGCGTCTAGCACAGATACGCAGTATTTT.

The chain uses TRBV30 and TRBJ1-5; a possible D gene is TRBD1 (5 bases). Looked up from germline, CDR1 is GTSNPN and CDR2 is SVGIG (reference sequence). Between the trimmed V and J ends, which lost 1 base and 4 bases, there was a span of 14 bases. The CDR3 length is 15 residues. The CDR3 reads CAWSASAGKNQPQHF. CDR3 bases: TGTGCCTGGAGTGCGTCGGCAGGGAAAAATCAGCCCCAGCATTTT.

This chain links TRBV11-1 with TRBJ1-1, with a tentative D call TRBD1 (6 bases). Germline lookup yields CDR1 SGHAT and CDR2 FQDESV (reference sequence). With 5 bases removed from V and 5 bases from J, the gap between germline ends came to 18 bases. This CDR3 is built from 15 residues. CDR3 loop: CASSPRRGGGTEAFF. The DNA for the CDR3 is TGTGCCAGCAGCCCTCGTCGGGGGGGCGGGACTGAAGCTTTCTTT.

The CDR3 is CASSVGGTGYTGELFF. The CDR3 DNA sequence: TGTGCCAGCAGCGTAGGGGGGACAGGGTACACCGGGGAGCTGTTTTTT. The chain combines TRBV9 with TRBJ2-2, with 9 bases lining up with TRBD1. The V gene's germline CDR1 is SGDLS and CDR2 YYNGEE. This CDR3 comprises 16 residues. V was pared by 0 bases and J by 3 bases, with 3 bases of the junction left unmatched. The complete variable domain, with remaining parts taken from reference TRBV9 and TRBJ2-2, reads DSGVTQTPKHLITATGQRVTLRCSPRSGDLSVYWYQQSLDQGLQFLIQYYNGEERAKGNILERFSAQQFPDLHSELNLSSLELGDSALYFCASSVGGTGYTGELFFGEGSRLTVL.

The V call is TRBV7-2, the J call TRBJ2-1; 8 bases fit TRBD1. V dropped 5 bases and J dropped 10; count of bases not matched to a gene: 19. From germline, CDR1 is SGHTA and CDR2 FQGNSA. The CDR3 sequence is 17 residues long. CDR3 nucleotide sequence: TGTGCCAGCAGCCCTCAGGAGGCAGGGGGCGCGATGGAAGAGCAGTTCTTC. This encodes CASSPQEAGGAMEEQFF. Using reference TRBV7-2 and TRBJ2-1 for the parts outside the CDR3, the full variable domain is GAGVSQSPSNKVTEKGKDVELRCDPISGHTALYWYRQSLGQGLEFLIYFQGNSAPDKSGLPSDRFSAERTGGSVSTLTIQRTQQEDSAVYLCASSPQEAGGAMEEQFFGPGTRLTVL.

J is TRBJ2-3 and V is TRBV5-6, with 8 bases matching TRBD1. The CDR3 consists of 16 residues. Looked up from germline, CDR1 is SGHDT and CDR2 is YYEEEE. V shed 0 bases and J 5 bases; nucleotides not matched to a gene: 8. CDR3 DNA: TGTGCCAGCAGCTTGGCTCGGCAGGGGGCGAGAGATACGCAGTATTTT. This codes for CASSLARQGARDTQYF.

The chain uses TRBV6-5 and TRBJ1-1; 7 bases match TRBD1. Germline CDR1 is MNHEY and CDR2 is SVGAGI. This CDR3 region has 16 residues. The V segment lost 4 bases and the J segment 3 bases; nucleotides outside the gene matches: 11. CDR3 loop: CASSSPRQGWHTEAFF. As DNA, the CDR3 is TGTGCCAGCAGTTCACCCCGACAGGGATGGCACACTGAAGCTTTCTTT.

This clone was counted between two and nine times. The rearrangement joins TRBV9 to TRBJ1-1; 7 bases agree with TRBD1. Germline lookup yields CDR1 SGDLS and CDR2 YYNGEE. J gave up 1 base and V 6 bases, and 9 bases lay outside the gene matches. The CDR3 is made up of 15 amino acids. CDR3 in DNA: TGTGCCAGCAACGGACAGGAGGGTGGGAACACTGAAGCTTTCTTT. Translation gives CASNGQEGGNTEAFF.